This T cell receptor beta chain came from a study of shared clonotypes between healthy human individuals. As originally analysed: For the immunoSEQ data, sequences were junction-only without quality scores, so filtering differed. Repertoires were generated with immunoSEQ multiplex PCR, while TCRdb's copy carries only in-frame clones and drops some. The V and J calls and clone size are taken from that table; D and trimming were inferred from the DNA. Of about 690,000 clones in the sample, about 90% are singletons; the top ten hold 30% to 40%. CDR1 WNHNN and CDR2 SYGVQD come from the germline V gene (reference sequence). The CDR3 spans 16 residues. V dropped 2 bases and J dropped 6; count of bases not matched to a gene: 13.

The chain links TRBV10-1 to TRBJ2-7; the match to TRBD2 covers 7 bases. The source is a man aged 18 to 30 in good health. Some clones in this sample may be carry-over from other donors' samples. Sample: memory CD8+ T cells from PBMCs. Subset here: CD45RO+ cells pooled with CCR7-negative TemRA cells. The CDR3 sequence: CASSEGPRDYSGEQYF. The CDR3 DNA reads TGCGCCAGCAGTGAGGGACCCCGGGACTATTCCGGCGAGCAGTACTTC.